Shown below are 12 T cell receptor beta chains from a single sample sequenced in a study of blood T cell repertoires in COVID-19. Using immunoSEQ multiplex PCR, the repertoire was profiled, and TCRdb retains in-frame clones only, with some absent. The table records 140,000 or so clones, approximately 85% of them present only once. The material sequenced was peripheral blood. These receptors were taken from a man in his fifties or sixties with acute or convalescent COVID-19.

The rearrangement joins TRBV5-8 to TRBJ1-2, with D unclear. V shed 4 bases and J shed 0 bases, with 13 bases lying between them. The CDR3 runs to 15 residues. CDR1 and CDR2 from the germline V gene are SGHTS and YDEGEE. Here the CDR3 reads CASSPRLKANYGYTF. The CDR3, as DNA: TGTGCCAGCAGCCCGAGGTTAAAAGCTAACTATGGCTACACCTTC.

This chain connects TRBV5-1 to TRBJ1-1; possibly TRBD1 for D (5 bases). The length of the CDR3 is 14 residues. The V gene's germline CDR1 is SGHRS and CDR2 YFSETQ. V was cut by 4 bases and J by 3 bases, with 13 bases left in between. CDR3 coding DNA: TGCGCCAGCAGCCGCAGGGTTGAGGACACTGAAGCTTTCTTT. Amino acids: CASSRRVEDTEAFF. The variable domain in full, with the rest retrieved from reference TRBV5-1 and TRBJ1-1, is KAGVTQTPRYLIKTRGQQVTLSCSPISGHRSVSWYQQTPGQGLQFLFEYFSETQRNKGNFPGRFSGRQFSNSRSEMNVSTLELGDSALYLCASSRRVEDTEAFFGQGTRLTVV.

This clone appeared once. The chain carries TRBV24-1 and TRBJ2-1; D possibly corresponds to TRBD2 (6 bases). Germline V gives CDR1 KGHDR, CDR2 SFDVKD. Trimming took off 2 bases at V and 3 bases at J, with 13 bases between the two ends. The CDR3 spans 16 residues. The CDR3: CATSDSAGGVYNEQFF. In DNA, the CDR3 is TGTGCCACCAGTGATTCCGCGGGCGGGGTCTACAATGAGCAGTTCTTC.

DNA of the CDR3: TGTGCCAGCAGCTTCCGAAGCGGGAACACTGAAGCTTTCTTT. It translates to CASSFRSGNTEAFF. The V gene is TRBV11-2, the J gene TRBJ1-1; D unclear. The CDR3 is 14 residues long. Germline V lookup: CDR1 SGHAT, CDR2 FQNNGV. Trimming cost V 3 bases and J 1 base, with 9 bases left between them.

The chain joins TRBV6-5 to TRBJ2-3; the match to TRBD2 covers 7 bases. Germline V gives CDR1 MNHEY, CDR2 SVGAGI. V lost 6 bases to trimming and J lost 4 bases; unmatched junction nucleotides: 7. The CDR3 is 14 residues long. Here the CDR3 reads CASSFAGESDTQYF. In DNA, the CDR3 is TGTGCCAGCAGCTTTGCGGGAGAATCAGATACGCAGTATTTT.

The chain couples TRBV2 to TRBJ2-2; tentatively, D is TRBD2 (6 bases). The CDR3 runs to 15 residues. Germline assignment: CDR1 SNHLY and CDR2 FYNNEI. The ends were cut back, 6 bases at V and 4 bases at J, with 15 bases in the middle. CDR3 residues: CASRLSGAATGELFF. The CDR3, as DNA: TGTGCCAGCAGGCTTAGCGGTGCCGCCACCGGGGAGCTGTTTTTT.

J is TRBJ2-1 and V is TRBV9, with unresolved D. The V end lost 0 bases, the J end lost 0 bases, and 7 bases lay between the germline ends. CDR1 is SGDLS and CDR2 is YYNGEE in the germline V gene. There are 15 residues in the CDR3. CDR3: CASSVGPSSYNEQFF. DNA of the CDR3: TGTGCCAGCAGCGTAGGTCCGAGCTCCTACAATGAGCAGTTCTTC.

The chain employs TRBV10-3 and TRBJ1-3, with no clear D. The CDR3 totals 14 residues. Trimming stripped 6 bases from V and 2 bases from J, with 11 bases between. Germline V CDR1 and CDR2: ENHRY, SYGVKD. The chain's CDR3 is CAISPGGAGNTIYF. CDR3 sequence (DNA): TGTGCCATCAGCCCGGGAGGAGCTGGAAACACCATATATTTT.

The chain recombines TRBV11-2 with TRBJ1-6; 11 bases are a match to TRBD1. With V trimmed by 5 bases and J by 5 bases, 11 bases remained unmatched. The germline CDR1 and CDR2 sequences are SGHAT and FQNNGV. CDR3 length: 18 amino acids. The CDR3 DNA follows: TGTGCCAGCAGCCTAGTGGGGGACAGGGGGTATAATAATTCACCCCTCCACTTT. Encoded protein: CASSLVGDRGYNNSPLHF.

In DNA, the CDR3 is TGCGCCAGCAGCCAAGGACAGGGGGCTAACACTGAAGCTTTCTTT. Translated, it gives CASSQGQGANTEAFF. The chain is built from TRBV5-1 and TRBJ1-1; TRBD1 agrees at 11 bases. Germline-derived CDR1 and CDR2 are SGHRS and YFSETQ. The J segment lost 2 bases and the V segment lost 4 bases, leaving 4 bases of the junction unmatched. There are 15 residues in the CDR3.

In regard to this clone: Since no conserved phenylalanine or tryptophan closes the CDR3, a read error is the likely cause. Because the CDR3's place on the DNA is in doubt, the DNA is left out and the CDR3 is given as listed by TCRdb. The chain couples TRBV9 to TRBJ1-2; TRBD1 is the table's D call and was not checked against the DNA. The CDR3 totals 10 residues, both ends included. Looked up from germline, CDR1 is SGDLS and CDR2 is YYNGEE. CDR3: CASSVATRGS.

The rearrangement links TRBV24-1 to TRBJ1-1; 10 positions agree with TRBD1. The CDR3 totals 16 residues. The junction had 4 bases not matched to a gene; V was cut back by 2 bases and J by 2 bases. CDR1 and CDR2 (germline): KGHDR, SFDVKD. The CDR3 DNA reads as TGTGCCACCAGTGATTCCCGACAGGGGGCAAACACTGAAGCTTTCTTT. It yields the protein CATSDSRQGANTEAFF.